These 9 T cell receptor beta chains share one sample of origin, sequenced in a study of blood T cell repertoires in COVID-19 (dated by TCRdb to the early 2020s). Library prep was done by the immunoSEQ multiplex PCR assay. TCRdb provides this immuneACCESS table in a form limited to in-frame rearrangements. Some clones are lacking; in checked studies, under half of them reflect an unresolved V gene, and why the rest are absent is not known. The sample table holds about 150,000 clones, of which around 83% were seen once. The ten largest account for 5.8% of the sample. The sequencing input was PBMCs or T cells enriched from blood (not recorded which). The receptors originated from a woman in her 50s who had been exposed to COVID-19.

V gene TRBV6-1 combines with J gene TRBJ1-4; D uncertain. Germline-derived CDR1 and CDR2 are MNHNS and SASEGT. The CDR3 runs 11 residues. V lost 2 bases to trimming and J lost 15 bases, with 10 bases between them. The CDR3 protein is CASSELGELFF. CDR3 coding DNA: TGTGCCAGCAGTGAACTCGGGGAATTGTTTTTT.

The genes are TRBV13 and TRBJ1-2; D gene unclear. Germline CDR1 reads PRHDT; CDR2 reads FYEKMQ (reference sequence). Trimming took 1 base from V and 8 from J, leaving 11 bases between them. CDR3 length: 13 residues. CDR3 loop: CASSLEGRTGYTF. In nucleotides, the CDR3 is TGTGCCAGCAGCTTAGAAGGGAGGACCGGCTACACCTTC.

The rearrangement joins TRBV28 to TRBJ2-4; 9 bases match TRBD1. The V gene's germline CDR1 is MDHEN and CDR2 SYDVKM. V was clipped by 4 bases and J by 1 base; unmatched bases: 8. The CDR3 sequence is 17 residues long. CDR3 residues: CASSYVTGGEAKNIQYF. The CDR3 DNA follows: TGTGCCAGCAGTTACGTCACAGGGGGCGAGGCCAAAAACATTCAGTACTTC.

V and J are TRBV5-1 and TRBJ1-1; D uncertain. The germline gives CDR1 SGHRS, CDR2 YFSETQ. The CDR3 extends over 14 amino acids. With 4 bases removed from V and 1 base from J, the gap between germline ends came to 11 bases. The CDR3 sequence: CASSRRTGNTEAFF. DNA of the CDR3: TGCGCCAGCAGCCGTCGAACGGGGAACACTGAAGCTTTCTTT. The variable domain in full, with the rest retrieved from reference TRBV5-1 and TRBJ1-1, is KAGVTQTPRYLIKTRGQQVTLSCSPISGHRSVSWYQQTPGQGLQFLFEYFSETQRNKGNFPGRFSGRQFSNSRSEMNVSTLELGDSALYLCASSRRTGNTEAFFGQGTRLTVV.

The V and J genes are TRBV16 and TRBJ1-3, with 8 bases matching TRBD1. The J segment lost 2 bases and the V segment lost 4 bases, leaving 4 bases of the junction unmatched. CDR1 and CDR2 (germline): KGHSY, FQNENV. This CDR3 comprises 15 residues. The CDR3 nucleotides are TGTGCCAGCAGCCTCGGGACAGGCACTGGAAACACCATATATTTT. As protein: CASSLGTGTGNTIYF.

The chain recombines TRBV29-1 with TRBJ2-3, with D possibly TRBD2 on 5 matching bases. V was pared by 5 bases and J by 3 bases, with 21 bases between. The CDR3 spans 16 residues. Germline loops: CDR1 SQVTM, CDR2 ANQGSEA. The CDR3 region has the DNA TGCAGCGTTTCTCGACCGAGGGAAGTGGTAACAGATACGCAGTATTTT. Translating it yields CSVSRPREVVTDTQYF.

The chain is built from TRBV6-5 and TRBJ1-1, with D uncertain. Trimming cost V 0 bases and J 1 base, with 12 bases left between them. This CDR3 is 16 amino acids long. Germline V gives CDR1 MNHEY, CDR2 SVGAGI. This CDR3 reads CASSYSRSYTNTEAFF. The CDR3, as DNA: TGTGCCAGCAGTTACTCCAGGTCCTATACGAACACTGAAGCTTTCTTT.

The chain employs TRBV25-1 and TRBJ1-1; a weak D match, TRBD1 (6 bases). There are 14 residues in the CDR3. The V end was cut by 1 base, the J end by 7 bases, with 13 bases between. Germline loops: CDR1 MGHDK, CDR2 SYGVNS. The CDR3 bases are TGTGCCAGCAGTGAATGGGGGGGCGCGGGTGAAGCTTTCTTT. Amino acid sequence: CASSEWGGAGEAFF.

The J gene is TRBJ1-2, the V gene TRBV10-2, with 10 bases lining up with TRBD1. This CDR3 comprises 16 residues. Germline loops: CDR1 WSHSY, CDR2 SAAADI. Unmatched junction bases numbered 8, after V lost 3 bases and J lost 4 bases. The CDR3 is CASSERTGGIFYGYTF. The CDR3 DNA reads as TGCGCCAGCAGTGAAAGGACAGGGGGAATTTTCTATGGCTACACCTTC.